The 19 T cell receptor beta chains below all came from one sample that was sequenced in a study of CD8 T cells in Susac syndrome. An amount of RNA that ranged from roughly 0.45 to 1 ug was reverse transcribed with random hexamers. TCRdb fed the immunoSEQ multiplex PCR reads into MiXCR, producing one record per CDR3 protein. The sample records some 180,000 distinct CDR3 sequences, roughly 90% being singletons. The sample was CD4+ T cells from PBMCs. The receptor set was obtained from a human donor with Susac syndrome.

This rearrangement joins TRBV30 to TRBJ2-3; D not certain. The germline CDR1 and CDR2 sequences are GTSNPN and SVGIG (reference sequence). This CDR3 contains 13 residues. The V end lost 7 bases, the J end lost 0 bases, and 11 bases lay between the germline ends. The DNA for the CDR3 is TGTGCCTCCACGGTAGGGAGCACAGATACGCAGTATTTT. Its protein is CASTVGSTDTQYF.

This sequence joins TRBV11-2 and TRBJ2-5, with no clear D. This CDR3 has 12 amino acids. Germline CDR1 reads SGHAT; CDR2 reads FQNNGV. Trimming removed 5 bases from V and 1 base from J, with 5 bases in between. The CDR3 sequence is CASSHSQETQYF. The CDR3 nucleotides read TGTGCCAGCAGCCATAGCCAAGAGACCCAGTACTTC.

The CDR3 DNA reads as TGTGCCAGCAGCTCCCGTTGGGGGGGAGAGACCCAGTACTTC. Translating gives CASSSRWGGETQYF. The rearrangement links TRBV3-1 to TRBJ2-5; 7 nucleotides agree with TRBD2. V shed 5 bases and J 4 bases; nucleotides not matched to a gene: 7. Germline lookup yields CDR1 LGHDT and CDR2 YNNKEL (reference sequence). The CDR3 is 14 residues long.

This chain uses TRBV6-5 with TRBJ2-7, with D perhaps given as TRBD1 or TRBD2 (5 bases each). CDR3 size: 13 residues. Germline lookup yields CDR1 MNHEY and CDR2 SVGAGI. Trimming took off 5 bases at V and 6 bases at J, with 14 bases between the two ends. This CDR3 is CASSPGNRFEQYF. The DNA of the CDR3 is TGTGCCAGCAGTCCGGGGAACAGGTTCGAGCAGTACTTC.

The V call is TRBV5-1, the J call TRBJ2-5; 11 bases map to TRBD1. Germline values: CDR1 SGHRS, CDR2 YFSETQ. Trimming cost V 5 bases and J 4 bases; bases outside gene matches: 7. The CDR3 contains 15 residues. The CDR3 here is CASRRDGTGGETQYF. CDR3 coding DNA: TGCGCCAGCAGACGGGATGGGACAGGGGGAGAGACCCAGTACTTC. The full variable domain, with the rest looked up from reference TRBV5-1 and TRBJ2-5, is KAGVTQTPRYLIKTRGQQVTLSCSPISGHRSVSWYQQTPGQGLQFLFEYFSETQRNKGNFPGRFSGRQFSNSRSEMNVSTLELGDSALYLCASRRDGTGGETQYFGPGTRLLVL.

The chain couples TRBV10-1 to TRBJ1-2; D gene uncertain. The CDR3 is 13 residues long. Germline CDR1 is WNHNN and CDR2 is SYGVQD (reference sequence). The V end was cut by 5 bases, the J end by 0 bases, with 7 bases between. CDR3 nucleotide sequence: TGCGCCAGCAGTACCTCAGCTAACTATGGCTACACCTTC. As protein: CASSTSANYGYTF.

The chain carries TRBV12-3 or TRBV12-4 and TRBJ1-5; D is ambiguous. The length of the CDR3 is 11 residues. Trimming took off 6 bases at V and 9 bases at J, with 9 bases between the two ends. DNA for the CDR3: TGTGCCAGCAGCCTCAATGGGCCCCAGCATTTT. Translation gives CASSLNGPQHF.

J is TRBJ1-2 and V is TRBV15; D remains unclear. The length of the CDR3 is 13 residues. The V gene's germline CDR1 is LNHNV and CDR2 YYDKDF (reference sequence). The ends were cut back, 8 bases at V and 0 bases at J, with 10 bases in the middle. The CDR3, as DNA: TGTGCCACCGCTACAGCAACTAACTATGGCTACACCTTC. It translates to CATATATNYGYTF. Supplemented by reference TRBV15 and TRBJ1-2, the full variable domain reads DAMVIQNPRYQVTQFGKPVTLSCSQTLNHNVMYWYQQKSSQAPKLLFHYYDKDFNNEADTPDNFQSRRPNTSFCFLDIRSPGLGDTAMYLCATATATNYGYTFGSGTRLTVV.

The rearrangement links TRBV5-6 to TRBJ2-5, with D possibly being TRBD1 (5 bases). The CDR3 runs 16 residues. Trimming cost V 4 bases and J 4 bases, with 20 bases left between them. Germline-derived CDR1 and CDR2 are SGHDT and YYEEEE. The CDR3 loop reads CASSRPGRQRGETQYF. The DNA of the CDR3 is TGTGCCAGCAGCAGGCCGGGCAGACAAAGGGGAGAGACCCAGTACTTC.

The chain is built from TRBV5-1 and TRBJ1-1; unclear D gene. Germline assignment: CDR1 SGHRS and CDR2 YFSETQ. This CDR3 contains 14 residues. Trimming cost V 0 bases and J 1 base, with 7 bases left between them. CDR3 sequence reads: CASSLVLGNTEAFF. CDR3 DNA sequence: TGCGCCAGCAGCTTGGTATTGGGGAACACTGAAGCTTTCTTT. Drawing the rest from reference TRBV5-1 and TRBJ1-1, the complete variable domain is KAGVTQTPRYLIKTRGQQVTLSCSPISGHRSVSWYQQTPGQGLQFLFEYFSETQRNKGNFPGRFSGRQFSNSRSEMNVSTLELGDSALYLCASSLVLGNTEAFFGQGTRLTVV.

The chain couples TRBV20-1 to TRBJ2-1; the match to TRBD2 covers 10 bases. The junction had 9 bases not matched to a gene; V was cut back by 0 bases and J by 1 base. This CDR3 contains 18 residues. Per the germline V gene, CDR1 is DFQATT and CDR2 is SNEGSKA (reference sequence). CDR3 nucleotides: TGCAGTGCTAGAGATCCGGCTAGCGGGAGCCTTTCCTACAATGAGCAGTTCTTC. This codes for CSARDPASGSLSYNEQFF.

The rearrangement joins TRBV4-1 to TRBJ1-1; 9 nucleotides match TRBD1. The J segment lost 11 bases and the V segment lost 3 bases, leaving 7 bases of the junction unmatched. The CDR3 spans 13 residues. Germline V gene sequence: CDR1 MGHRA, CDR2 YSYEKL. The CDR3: CASSHGQGRWAFF. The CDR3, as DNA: TGCGCCAGCAGCCACGGACAGGGGCGGTGGGCTTTCTTT.

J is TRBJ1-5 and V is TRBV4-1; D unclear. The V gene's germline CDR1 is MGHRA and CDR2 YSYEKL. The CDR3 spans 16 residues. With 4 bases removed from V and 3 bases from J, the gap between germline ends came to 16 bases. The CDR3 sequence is CASSPIGLVFNQPQHF. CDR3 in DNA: TGCGCCAGCAGCCCGATTGGACTGGTTTTCAATCAGCCCCAGCATTTT.

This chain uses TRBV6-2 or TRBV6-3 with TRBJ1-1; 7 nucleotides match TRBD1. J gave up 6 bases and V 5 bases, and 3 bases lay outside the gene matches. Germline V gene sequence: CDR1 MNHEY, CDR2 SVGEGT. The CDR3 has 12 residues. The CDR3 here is CASSHGQAEAFF. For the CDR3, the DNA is TGTGCCAGCAGTCATGGACAGGCTGAAGCTTTCTTT.

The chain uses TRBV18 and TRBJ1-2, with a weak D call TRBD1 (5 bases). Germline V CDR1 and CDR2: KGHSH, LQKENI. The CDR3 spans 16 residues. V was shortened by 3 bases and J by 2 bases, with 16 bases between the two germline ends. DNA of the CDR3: TGTGCCAGCTCACCGTACGACAGCCAGCTAAACTATGGCTACACCTTC. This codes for CASSPYDSQLNYGYTF.

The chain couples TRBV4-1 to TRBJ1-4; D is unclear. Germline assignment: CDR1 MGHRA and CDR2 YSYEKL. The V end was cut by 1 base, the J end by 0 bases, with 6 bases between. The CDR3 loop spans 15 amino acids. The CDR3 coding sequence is TGCGCCAGCAGCCAAGTAGATTCAACTAATGAAAAACTGTTTTTT. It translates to CASSQVDSTNEKLFF.

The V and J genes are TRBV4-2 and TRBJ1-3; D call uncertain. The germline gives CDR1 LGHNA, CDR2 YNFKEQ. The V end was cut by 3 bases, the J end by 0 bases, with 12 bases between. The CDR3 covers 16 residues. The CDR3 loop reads CASSQADSHSGNTIYF. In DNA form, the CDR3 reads TGTGCCAGCAGCCAGGCCGATTCCCACTCTGGAAACACCATATATTTT.

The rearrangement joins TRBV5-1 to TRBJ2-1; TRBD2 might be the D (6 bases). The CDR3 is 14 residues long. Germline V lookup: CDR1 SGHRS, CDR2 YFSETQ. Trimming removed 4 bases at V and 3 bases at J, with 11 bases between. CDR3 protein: CASSEGLYYNEQFF. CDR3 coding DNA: TGCGCCAGCAGCGAGGGACTGTACTACAATGAGCAGTTCTTC. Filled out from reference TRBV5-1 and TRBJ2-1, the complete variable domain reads KAGVTQTPRYLIKTRGQQVTLSCSPISGHRSVSWYQQTPGQGLQFLFEYFSETQRNKGNFPGRFSGRQFSNSRSEMNVSTLELGDSALYLCASSEGLYYNEQFFGPGTRLTVL.

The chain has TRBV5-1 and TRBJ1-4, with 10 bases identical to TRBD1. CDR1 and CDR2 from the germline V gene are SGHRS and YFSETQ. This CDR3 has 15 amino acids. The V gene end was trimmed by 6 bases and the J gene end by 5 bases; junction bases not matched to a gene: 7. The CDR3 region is CASKPTGQGNEKLFF. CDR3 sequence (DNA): TGCGCCAGCAAACCTACGGGACAGGGGAATGAAAAACTGTTTTTT.